These T cell receptor beta chains were read from a single sample in a study of cytomegalovirus exposure and HLA in healthy donors. Clones were read by immunoSEQ multiplex PCR, and TCRdb kept only the in-frame ones, dropping some. The table has around 170,000 clones, 80% to 85% seen once. The specimen was PBMCs. The source is a woman under 30 in good health and CMV-seronegative. Each CDR3 is given with its conserved first and last residue. D genes are given only for firm matches. Some rows have no size entry. The others give once, few or many, or a class for an expanded clone.

j_call clone_size d_call v_call cdr3_nt cdr3_aa
TRBJ2-7 NA TRBD2 TRBV9 TGTGCCAGCAGCGCCGGGGCTAGCGGGACCTACGAGCAGTACTTC CASSAGASGTYEQYF
TRBJ1-5 NA NA TRBV5-8 TGTGCCAGCGTTCCATCCAGGGGATTTAGGGGCGGCAATCAGCCCCAGCATTTT CASVPSRGFRGGNQPQHF
TRBJ2-5 NA TRBD2 TRBV10-3 TGTGCCATTAGAAGTAGCGGGAGTAACGAGACCCAGTACTTC CAIRSSGSNETQYF
TRBJ2-5 NA TRBD1 TRBV25-1 TGTGCCAGCAGTGAGGGACAGATTCAAGAGACCCAGTACTTC CASSEGQIQETQYF
TRBJ2-2 NA TRBD2 TRBV7-7 TGTGCCAGCAGCGGGGTGACTAGCGGAATACCCACCGGGGAGCTGTTTTTT CASSGVTSGIPTGELFF
TRBJ2-7 NA NA TRBV27 TGTGCCAGCCCTGTCGGGACTCTATACGAGCAGTACTTC CASPVGTLYEQYF
TRBJ1-4 few TRBD1 TRBV10-3 TGTGCCATCAGTGAGGGACAGGGAAAAAAACTGTTTTTT CAISEGQGKKLFF
TRBJ2-7 NA NA TRBV4-2 TGTGCCAGCAGCCCCGACGGGGTTAGGGCCGAGCAGTACTTC CASSPDGVRAEQYF
TRBJ2-7 NA TRBD1 TRBV5-8 TGTGCCAGCAGCCGGACAGGGACGAAGGAGCAGTACTTC CASSRTGTKEQYF
TRBJ1-1 NA NA TRBV15 TGTGCCACCGGAGTAACACCGAACACTGAAGCTTTCTTT CATGVTPNTEAFF